This T cell receptor (beta chain) is drawn from a study of blood T cell repertoires in COVID-19. Looking at the study overall: Nucleic acid was either cDNA or gDNA, and it came from T cells, B-cell-depleted T cells, or PBMCs.

Per the original data handling: Estimation of nucleated cell counts relied on the amplification of reference gene primers. The assay was immunoSEQ multiplex PCR, and TCRdb's table has in-frame clones only and misses some. V, J and clone size reflect that table, while D and trimming were determined from the DNA. The sample consists of about 180,000 clones, approximately 85% of them appearing once. V shed 0 bases, J shed 7 bases, and the junction held 12 bases outside the gene matches. Germline CDR1 and CDR2: LNHDA and SQIVND (reference sequence). The CDR3 is made up of 16 amino acids. This TCR came from a human donor with active or convalescent COVID-19. The donor label of this sample is uncertain. This chain joins TRBV19 and TRBJ2-7, with TRBD1 matching over 7 bases. Sequenced material: peripheral blood. The CDR3 spells CASSIDRTGSLREQYF. The CDR3 DNA is TGTGCCAGTAGTATAGATCGGACAGGTTCCTTGCGGGAGCAGTACTTC.